This T cell receptor (beta chain) comes out of a study of technical replicates of blood from four donors (dated by TCRdb to 2017 to 2019). Library method: the immunoSEQ multiplex PCR assay. Not all clones reach the TCRdb copy of this immuneACCESS table, which keeps in-frame sequences only. Checked studies attribute under half of the gap to unresolved V genes and leave the rest unexplained. The sample table holds 85,000 to 90,000 clones, of which 85% to 95% were seen once. The ten most abundant clones make up approximately 0.3% of the sample. Germline trimming amounts to 4 bases on V and 7 bases on J, with 5 as the count of junction bases outside the gene matches. Its CDR3 holds 13 amino acids, cysteine through phenylalanine. Left in the record is the CDR3 DNA by itself, 39 bases read in frame from the first base. Based on the germline V gene, the CDR1 and CDR2 sequences are ENHRY and SYGVKD. A note on this clone: The target of this receptor is not known. It has no much larger one-base neighbor in the sample; base qualities were not kept.

Material: T cells isolated from PBMCs. This receptor was obtained from a human donor in good health. The receptor chain draws on TRBV10-3 and TRBJ1-2, and TRBD1 matches 8 of the central bases. The bases are TGTGCCATCAGTGTGGACAGGGTTGGTGGCTACACCTTC. Protein translation: CAISVDRVGGYTF.